Each of the 5 T cell receptor beta chains below was sequenced from the same sample in a study of PD-1 blockade in classical Hodgkin lymphoma. The protocol was immunoSEQ multiplex PCR, while the TCRdb copy is restricted to in-frame clones and leaves out a portion. The sample holds approximately 100,000 clones, roughly 90% seen once. Every patient relapsed after autologous stem cell transplantation, and brentuximab vedotin exposure varied. This specimen consisted of peripheral blood mononuclear cells (PBMCs), obtained at baseline. All receptors come from a human donor with classical Hodgkin lymphoma.

The chain links TRBV7-9 to TRBJ2-1; possible D gene TRBD2, 6 bases. Germline loops: CDR1 SEHNR, CDR2 FQNEAQ (reference sequence). The CDR3 runs to 19 residues. Trimming removed 0 bases at V and 0 bases at J, with 18 bases between. The CDR3 is CASSLARGSGSLSYNEQFF. Here the CDR3 DNA reads TGTGCCAGCAGCTTAGCGCGGGGTAGCGGATCCCTCTCCTACAATGAGCAGTTCTTC. The whole variable domain, filled in from reference TRBV7-9 and TRBJ2-1, reads DTGVSQNPRHKITKRGQNVTFRCDPISEHNRLYWYRQTLGQGPEFLTYFQNEAQLEKSRLLSDRFSAERPKGSFSTLEIQRTEQGDSAMYLCASSLARGSGSLSYNEQFFGPGTRLTVL.

A single count supports this clone. This chain connects TRBV7-9 to TRBJ2-1; D not resolved. The V end lost 4 bases, the J end lost 8 bases, and 9 bases lay between the germline ends. CDR1 and CDR2 from the germline V gene are SEHNR and FQNEAQ (reference sequence). This CDR3 has 12 amino acids. CDR3 amino acids: CASSSIEDEQFF. CDR3 sequence (DNA): TGTGCCAGCAGCTCGATCGAGGATGAGCAGTTCTTC.

V usage is TRBV7-3 and J usage is TRBJ2-1; D is unclear. This CDR3 contains 16 residues. Germline CDR1 reads SGHTA; CDR2 reads FQGTGA. V was pared by 3 bases and J by 4 bases, with 16 bases between. The CDR3 DNA reads TGTGCCAGCAGCTTGGACGCGACCCCCGTGTACAATGAGCAGTTCTTC. It specifies CASSLDATPVYNEQFF.

The genes are TRBV29-1 and TRBJ1-4, with TRBD1 identical over 8 bases. Trimming cost V 6 bases and J 0 bases; bases outside gene matches: 0. CDR1 is SQVTM, CDR2 ANQGSEA, per germline. CDR3 length equals 13 residues. CDR3 sequence reads: CSVTGATNEKLFF. DNA for the CDR3: TGCAGCGTGACAGGGGCAACTAATGAAAAACTGTTTTTT.

The chain carries TRBV10-3 and TRBJ2-3, with 12 bases lining up with TRBD2. The CDR3 has 14 amino acids. The ends lost 7 bases at V and 4 bases at J; junction bases unmatched: 3. Germline V gene data show CDR1 as ENHRY and CDR2 as SYGVKD. The CDR3 spells CAINLAGGSDTQYF. CDR3 DNA: TGTGCCATCAACCTAGCGGGAGGGTCAGATACGCAGTATTTT.